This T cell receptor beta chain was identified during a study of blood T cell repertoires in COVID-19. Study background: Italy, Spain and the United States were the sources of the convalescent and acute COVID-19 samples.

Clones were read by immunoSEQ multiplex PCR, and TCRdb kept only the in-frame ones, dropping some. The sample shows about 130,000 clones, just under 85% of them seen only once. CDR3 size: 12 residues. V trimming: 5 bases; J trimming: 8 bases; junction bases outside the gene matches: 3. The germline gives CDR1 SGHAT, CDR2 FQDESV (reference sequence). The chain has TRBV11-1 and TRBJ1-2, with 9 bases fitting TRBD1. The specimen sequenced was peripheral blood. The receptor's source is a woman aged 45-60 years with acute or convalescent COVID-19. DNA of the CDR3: TGTGCCAGCAGCCGGACAGGGGAGGGCTACACCTTC. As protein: CASSRTGEGYTF.